The TCR beta chain described here comes from a study of blood T cell repertoires in COVID-19. Study background: In each case, the material was cDNA or gDNA derived from T cells, B-cell-depleted T cells, or PBMCs.

Allocation to cohorts depended on clinical history reported by the participants. Study processing details: Amplification from reference gene primers served as the basis for estimated nucleated cell counts. Here immunoSEQ multiplex PCR was the method, and the copy in TCRdb shows in-frame clones only, minus some. Clonal size and the V and J genes are those of that table, whereas D and trimming came from the DNA. The data show some 300,000 clones, with roughly 88% seen just once and 1% held by the top ten. The CDR3 contains 15 residues. Germline V CDR1 and CDR2: SGHDN, FVKESK. Trimming left V 4 bases short and J 4 bases short, with 16 bases between.

The receptor was derived from a woman aged 25-40 years who had recovered from COVID-19. Sequencing used PBMCs or T cells enriched from blood (not recorded which). The chain couples TRBV14 to TRBJ1-2, with unresolved D. The CDR3 DNA follows: TGTGCCAGCAGCCTCTCCGGCGGAGCGACCTATGGCTACACCTTC. Translation gives CASSLSGGATYGYTF.